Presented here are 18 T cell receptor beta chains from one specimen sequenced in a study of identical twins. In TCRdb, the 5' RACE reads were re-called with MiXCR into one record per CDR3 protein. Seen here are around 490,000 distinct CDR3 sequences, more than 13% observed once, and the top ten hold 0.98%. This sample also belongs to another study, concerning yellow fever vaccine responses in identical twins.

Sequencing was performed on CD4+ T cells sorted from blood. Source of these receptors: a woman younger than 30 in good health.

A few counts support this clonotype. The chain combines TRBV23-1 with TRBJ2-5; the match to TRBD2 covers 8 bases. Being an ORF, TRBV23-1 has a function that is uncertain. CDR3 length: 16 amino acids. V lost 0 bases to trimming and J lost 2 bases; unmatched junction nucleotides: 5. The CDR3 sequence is CASSQSRPSGQETQYF. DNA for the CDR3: TGCGCCAGCAGTCAATCGAGGCCTAGCGGGCAAGAGACCCAGTACTTC.

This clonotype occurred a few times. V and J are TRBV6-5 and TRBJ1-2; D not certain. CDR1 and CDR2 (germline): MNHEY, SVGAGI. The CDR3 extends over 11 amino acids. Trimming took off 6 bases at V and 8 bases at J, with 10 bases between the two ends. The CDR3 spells CASRHGWGYTF. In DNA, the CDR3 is TGTGCCAGCAGGCATGGATGGGGCTACACCTTC.

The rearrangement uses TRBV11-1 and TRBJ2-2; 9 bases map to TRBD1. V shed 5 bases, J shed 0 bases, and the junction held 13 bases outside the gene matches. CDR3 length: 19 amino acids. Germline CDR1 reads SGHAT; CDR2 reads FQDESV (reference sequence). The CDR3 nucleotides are TGTGCCAGCAGCCCCCTATGGGGACAGGGAATCGCGAACACCGGGGAGCTGTTTTTT. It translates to CASSPLWGQGIANTGELFF.

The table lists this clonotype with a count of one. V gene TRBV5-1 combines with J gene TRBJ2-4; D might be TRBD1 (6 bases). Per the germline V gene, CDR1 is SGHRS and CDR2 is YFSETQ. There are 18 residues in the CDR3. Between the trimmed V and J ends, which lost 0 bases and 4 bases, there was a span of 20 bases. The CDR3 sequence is CASSLDAGESILKNIQYF. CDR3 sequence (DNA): TGCGCCAGCAGCTTGGATGCAGGGGAGTCGATCCTAAAAAACATTCAGTACTTC.

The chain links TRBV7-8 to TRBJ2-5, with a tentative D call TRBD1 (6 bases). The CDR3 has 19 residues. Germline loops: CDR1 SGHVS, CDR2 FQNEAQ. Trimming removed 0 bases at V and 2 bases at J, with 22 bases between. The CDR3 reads CASSLAGVGHKARQETQYF. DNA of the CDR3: TGTGCCAGCAGCTTAGCGGGTGTGGGACATAAGGCCCGACAAGAGACCCAGTACTTC.

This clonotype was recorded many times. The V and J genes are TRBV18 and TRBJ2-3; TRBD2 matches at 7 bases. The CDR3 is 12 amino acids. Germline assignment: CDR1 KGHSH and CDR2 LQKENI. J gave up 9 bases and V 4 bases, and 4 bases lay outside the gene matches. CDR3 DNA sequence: TGTGCCAGCTCACAACTCGGGGGGACGCAGTATTTT. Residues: CASSQLGGTQYF.

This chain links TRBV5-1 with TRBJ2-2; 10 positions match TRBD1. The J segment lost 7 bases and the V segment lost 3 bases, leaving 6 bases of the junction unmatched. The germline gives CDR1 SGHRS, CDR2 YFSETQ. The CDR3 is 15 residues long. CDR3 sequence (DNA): TGCGCCAGCAGCTCCGACAGGGGGCAAGGCGGGGAGCTGTTTTTT. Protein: CASSSDRGQGGELFF.

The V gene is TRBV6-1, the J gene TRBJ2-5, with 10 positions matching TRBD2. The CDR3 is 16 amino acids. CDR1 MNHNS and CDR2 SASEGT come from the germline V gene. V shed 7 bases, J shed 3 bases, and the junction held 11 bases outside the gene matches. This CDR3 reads CASKERGGFTEETQYF. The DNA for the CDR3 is TGTGCCAGCAAGGAGCGGGGGGGATTTACAGAAGAGACCCAGTACTTC.

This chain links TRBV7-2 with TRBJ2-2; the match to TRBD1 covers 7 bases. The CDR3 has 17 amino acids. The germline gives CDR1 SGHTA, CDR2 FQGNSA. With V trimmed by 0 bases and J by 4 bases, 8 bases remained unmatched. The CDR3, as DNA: TGTGCCAGCAGCTTAGCCCGACAGGGATTAGGCACCGGGGAGCTGTTTTTT. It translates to CASSLARQGLGTGELFF.

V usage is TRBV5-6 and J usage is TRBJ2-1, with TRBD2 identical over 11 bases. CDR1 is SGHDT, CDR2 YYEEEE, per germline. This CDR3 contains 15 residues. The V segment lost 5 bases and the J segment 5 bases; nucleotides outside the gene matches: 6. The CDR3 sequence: CASSHSGRANNEQFF. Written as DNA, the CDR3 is TGTGCCAGCAGTCATAGCGGGAGGGCGAACAATGAGCAGTTCTTC.

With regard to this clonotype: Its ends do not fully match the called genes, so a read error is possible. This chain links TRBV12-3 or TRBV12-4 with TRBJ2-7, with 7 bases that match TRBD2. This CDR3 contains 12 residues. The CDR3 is CASSSTTSPQGF. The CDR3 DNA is TGTGCCAGCAGTTCCACGACTAGCCCTCAGGGCTTT.

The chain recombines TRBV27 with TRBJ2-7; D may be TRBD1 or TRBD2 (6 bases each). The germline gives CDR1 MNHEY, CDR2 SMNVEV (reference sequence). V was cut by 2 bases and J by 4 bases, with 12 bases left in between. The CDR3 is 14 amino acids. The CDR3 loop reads CASSLKGGVYEQYF. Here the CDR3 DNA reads TGTGCCAGCAGTTTAAAGGGGGGCGTGTACGAGCAGTACTTC.

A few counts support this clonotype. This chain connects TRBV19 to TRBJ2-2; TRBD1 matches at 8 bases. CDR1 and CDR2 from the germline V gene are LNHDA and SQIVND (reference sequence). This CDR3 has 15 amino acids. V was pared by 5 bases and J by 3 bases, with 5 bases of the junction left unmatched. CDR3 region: CASSLLTGDTGELFF. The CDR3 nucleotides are TGTGCCAGTAGTCTTTTGACAGGGGACACCGGGGAGCTGTTTTTT.

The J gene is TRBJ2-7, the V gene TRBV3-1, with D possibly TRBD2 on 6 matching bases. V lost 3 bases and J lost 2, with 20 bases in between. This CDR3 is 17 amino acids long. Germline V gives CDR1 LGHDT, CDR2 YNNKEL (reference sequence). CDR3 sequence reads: CASSQMIGTSKTYEQYF. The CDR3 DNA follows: TGTGCCAGCAGCCAGATGATAGGGACTTCTAAAACCTACGAGCAGTACTTC.

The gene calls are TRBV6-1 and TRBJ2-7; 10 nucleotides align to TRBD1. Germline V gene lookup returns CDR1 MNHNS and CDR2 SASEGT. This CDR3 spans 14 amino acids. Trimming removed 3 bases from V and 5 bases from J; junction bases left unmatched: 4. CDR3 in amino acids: CASSEGQGRDEQYF. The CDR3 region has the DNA TGTGCCAGCAGTGAGGGACAGGGGCGGGACGAGCAGTACTTC.

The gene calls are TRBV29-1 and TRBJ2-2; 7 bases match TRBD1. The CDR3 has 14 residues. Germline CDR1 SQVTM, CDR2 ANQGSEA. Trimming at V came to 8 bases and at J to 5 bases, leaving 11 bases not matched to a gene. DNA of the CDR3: TGCAGCTTCAGCACAGGGGTGGAAACCGGGGAGCTGTTTTTT. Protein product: CSFSTGVETGELFF.

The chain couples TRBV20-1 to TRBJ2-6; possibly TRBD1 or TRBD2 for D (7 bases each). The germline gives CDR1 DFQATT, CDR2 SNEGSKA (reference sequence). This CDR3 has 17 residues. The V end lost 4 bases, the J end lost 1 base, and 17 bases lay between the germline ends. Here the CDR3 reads CSATSRGGPSGANVLTF. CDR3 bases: TGCAGTGCTACGAGCAGGGGGGGGCCTTCTGGGGCCAACGTCCTGACTTTC.

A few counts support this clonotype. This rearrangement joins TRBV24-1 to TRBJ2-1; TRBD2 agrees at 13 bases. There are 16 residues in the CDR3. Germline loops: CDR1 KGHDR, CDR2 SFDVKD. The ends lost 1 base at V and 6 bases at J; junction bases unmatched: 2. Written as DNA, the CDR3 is TGTGCCACCAGTGATTTAGGGACTAGCGGGACCAATGAGCAGTTCTTC. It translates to CATSDLGTSGTNEQFF.